Here is one TCR beta chain with its context. The table came from immunoSEQ multiplex PCR; TCRdb's copy has only in-frame clones and leaves some out. The top ten clones hold 1.5% to 2% of a sample with tens of thousands of clones, around 97% of them seen once. V was shortened by 4 bases and J by 3 bases, with 10 bases between the two germline ends. Germline V gene lookup returns CDR1 SGDLS and CDR2 YYNGEE. The CDR3 is 13 residues long. The data originate from a study of control samples from healthy donors and cancer patients. V and J are TRBV9 and TRBJ1-1; possibly TRBD1 for D (6 bases). The sequence came from a woman between 25 and 40 years old in good health. Sequencing was performed on blood. The DNA for the CDR3 is TGTGCCAGCAGCCTAGGGGGGCACACTGAAGCTTTCTTT. Translation: CASSLGGHTEAFF.